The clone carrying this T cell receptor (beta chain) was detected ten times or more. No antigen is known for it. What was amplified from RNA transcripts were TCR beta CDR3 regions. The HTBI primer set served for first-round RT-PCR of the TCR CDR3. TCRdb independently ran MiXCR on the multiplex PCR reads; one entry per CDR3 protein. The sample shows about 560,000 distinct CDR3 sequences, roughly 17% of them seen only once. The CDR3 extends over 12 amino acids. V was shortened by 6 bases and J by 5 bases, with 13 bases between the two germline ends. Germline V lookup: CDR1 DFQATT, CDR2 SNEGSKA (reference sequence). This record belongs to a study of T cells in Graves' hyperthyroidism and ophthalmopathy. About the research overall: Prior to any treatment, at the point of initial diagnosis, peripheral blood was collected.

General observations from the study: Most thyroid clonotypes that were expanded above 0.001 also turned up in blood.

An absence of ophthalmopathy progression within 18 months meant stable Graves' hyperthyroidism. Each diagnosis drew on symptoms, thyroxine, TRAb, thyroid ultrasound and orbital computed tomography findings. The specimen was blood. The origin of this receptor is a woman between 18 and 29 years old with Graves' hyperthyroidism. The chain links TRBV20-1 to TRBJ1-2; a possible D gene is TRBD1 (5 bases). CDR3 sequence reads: CSAPGPRYGYTF. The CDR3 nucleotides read TGCAGTGCCCCGGGACCTCGATATGGCTACACCTTC.